The T cell receptor beta chain under discussion was sequenced for a study of blood T cell repertoires in COVID-19. Germline-derived CDR1 and CDR2 are SGHKS and YYEKEE (reference sequence). The length of the CDR3 is 14 residues. Trimming cost V 4 bases and J 8 bases; bases outside gene matches: 10. This table comes from immunoSEQ multiplex PCR, and its TCRdb copy is limited to in-frame clones, with some not included. The repertoire holds 230,000 or so clones, with more than 85% as singletons. Material: peripheral blood. The TCR comes from a middle-aged man with active or convalescent COVID-19. This chain joins TRBV5-5 and TRBJ1-2; 8 bases fit TRBD1. CDR3 sequence (DNA): TGTGCCAGCAGCCCCACGACAGGGGTTGAAGGCTACACCTTC. Its protein product is CASSPTTGVEGYTF.